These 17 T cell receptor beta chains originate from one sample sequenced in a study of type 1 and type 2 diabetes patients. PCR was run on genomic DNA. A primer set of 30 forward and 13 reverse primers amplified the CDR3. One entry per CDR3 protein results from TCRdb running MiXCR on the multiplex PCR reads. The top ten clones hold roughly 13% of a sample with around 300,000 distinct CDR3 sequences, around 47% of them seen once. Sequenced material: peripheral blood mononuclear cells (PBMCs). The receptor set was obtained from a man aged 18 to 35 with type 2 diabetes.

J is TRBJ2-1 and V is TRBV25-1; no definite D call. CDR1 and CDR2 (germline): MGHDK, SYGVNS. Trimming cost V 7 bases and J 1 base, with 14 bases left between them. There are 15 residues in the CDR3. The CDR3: CASTPSALSYNEQFF. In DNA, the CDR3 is TGTGCCAGCACCCCATCGGCGCTTTCCTACAATGAGCAGTTCTTC.

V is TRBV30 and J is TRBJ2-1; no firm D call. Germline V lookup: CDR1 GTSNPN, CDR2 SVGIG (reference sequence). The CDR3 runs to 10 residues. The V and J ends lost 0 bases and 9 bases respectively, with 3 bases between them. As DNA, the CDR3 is TGTGCCTGGAGTGTAGGTGAGCAGTTCTTC. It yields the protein CAWSVGEQFF.

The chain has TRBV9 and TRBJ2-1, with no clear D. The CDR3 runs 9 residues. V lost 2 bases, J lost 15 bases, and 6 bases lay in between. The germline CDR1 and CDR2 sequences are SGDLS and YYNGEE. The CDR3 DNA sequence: TGTGCCAGCAGCGTCGGGCCGTTCTTC. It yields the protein CASSVGPFF.

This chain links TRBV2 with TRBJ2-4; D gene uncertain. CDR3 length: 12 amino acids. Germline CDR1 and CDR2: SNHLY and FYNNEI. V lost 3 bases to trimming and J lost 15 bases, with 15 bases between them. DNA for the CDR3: TGTGCCAGCAGTGATGGTCAGCCCGAAACGTACTTC. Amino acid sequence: CASSDGQPETYF.

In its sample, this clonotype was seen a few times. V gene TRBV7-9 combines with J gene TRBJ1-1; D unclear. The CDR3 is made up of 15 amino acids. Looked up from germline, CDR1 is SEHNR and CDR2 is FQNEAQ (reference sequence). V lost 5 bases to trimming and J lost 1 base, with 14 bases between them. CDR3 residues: CASSAVLQGNTEAFF. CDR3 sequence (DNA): TGTGCCAGCAGCGCCGTATTGCAAGGGAACACTGAAGCTTTCTTT.

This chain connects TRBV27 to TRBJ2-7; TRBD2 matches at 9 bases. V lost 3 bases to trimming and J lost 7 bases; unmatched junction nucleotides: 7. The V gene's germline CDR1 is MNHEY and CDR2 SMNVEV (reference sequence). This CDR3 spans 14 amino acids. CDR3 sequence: CASSFAGGPREQYF. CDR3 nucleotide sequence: TGTGCCAGCAGTTTCGCGGGAGGGCCCAGAGAGCAGTACTTC.

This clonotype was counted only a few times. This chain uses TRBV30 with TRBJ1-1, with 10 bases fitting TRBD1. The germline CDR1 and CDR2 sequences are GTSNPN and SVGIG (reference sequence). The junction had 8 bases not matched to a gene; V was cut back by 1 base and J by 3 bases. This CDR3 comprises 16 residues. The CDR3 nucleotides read TGTGCCTGGAGTGCCGGGACAGGGGATCCGGACACTGAAGCTTTCTTT. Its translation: CAWSAGTGDPDTEAFF. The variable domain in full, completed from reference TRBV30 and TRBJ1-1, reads SQTIHQWPATLVQPVGSPLSLECTVEGTSNPNLYWYRQAAGRGLQLLFYSVGIGQISSEVPQNLSASRPQDRQFILSSKKLLLSDSGFYLCAWSAGTGDPDTEAFFGQGTRLTVV.

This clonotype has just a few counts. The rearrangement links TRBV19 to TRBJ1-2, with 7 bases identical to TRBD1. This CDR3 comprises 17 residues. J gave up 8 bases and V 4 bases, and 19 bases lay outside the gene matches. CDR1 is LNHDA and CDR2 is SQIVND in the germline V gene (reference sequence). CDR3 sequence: CASSSPSTGSGLRGYTF. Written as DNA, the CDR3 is TGTGCCAGTAGTAGCCCTTCGACAGGGAGCGGCCTTAGGGGCTACACCTTC.

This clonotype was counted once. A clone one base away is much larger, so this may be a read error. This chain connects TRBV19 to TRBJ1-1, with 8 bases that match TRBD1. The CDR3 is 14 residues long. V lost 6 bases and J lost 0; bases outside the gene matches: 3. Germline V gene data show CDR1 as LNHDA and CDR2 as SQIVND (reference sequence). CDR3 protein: CASSWDRMNTEAFF. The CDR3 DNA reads TGTGCCAGTAGCTGGGACAGGATGAACACTGAAGCTTTCTTT.

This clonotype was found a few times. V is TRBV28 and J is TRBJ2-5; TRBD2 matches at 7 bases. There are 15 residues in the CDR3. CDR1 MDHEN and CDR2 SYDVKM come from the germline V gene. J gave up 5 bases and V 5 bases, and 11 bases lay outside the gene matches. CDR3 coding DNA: TGTGCCAGCAGTCCCGTAGCGGGTGGGGGGGAGACCCAGTACTTC. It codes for CASSPVAGGGETQYF.

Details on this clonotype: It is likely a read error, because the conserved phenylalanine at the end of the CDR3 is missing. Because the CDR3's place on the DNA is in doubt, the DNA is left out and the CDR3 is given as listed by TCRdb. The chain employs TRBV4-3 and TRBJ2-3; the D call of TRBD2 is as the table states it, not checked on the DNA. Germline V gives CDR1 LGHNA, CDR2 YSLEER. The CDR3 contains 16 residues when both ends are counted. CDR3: CASSQSRGAGTDTRYS.

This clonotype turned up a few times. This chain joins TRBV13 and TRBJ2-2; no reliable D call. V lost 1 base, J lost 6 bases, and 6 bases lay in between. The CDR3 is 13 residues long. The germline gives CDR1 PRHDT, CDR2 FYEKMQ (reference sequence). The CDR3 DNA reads TGTGCCAGCAGCTTAGAACGGGCCGGGGAGCTGTTTTTT. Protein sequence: CASSLERAGELFF.

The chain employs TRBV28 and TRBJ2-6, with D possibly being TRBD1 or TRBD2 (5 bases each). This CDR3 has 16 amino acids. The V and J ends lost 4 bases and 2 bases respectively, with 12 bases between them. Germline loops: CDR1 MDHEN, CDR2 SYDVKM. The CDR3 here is CASSSRQRAGANVLTF. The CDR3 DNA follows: TGTGCCAGCAGTTCCAGACAGAGGGCTGGGGCCAACGTCCTGACTTTC.

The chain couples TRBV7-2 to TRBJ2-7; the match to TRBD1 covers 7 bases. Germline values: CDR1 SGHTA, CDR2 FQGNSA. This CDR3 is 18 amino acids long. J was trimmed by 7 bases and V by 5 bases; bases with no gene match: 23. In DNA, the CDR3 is TGTGCCAGCAGCCCCATAAGGCTGATGGACAGGCATACGGAGGAGCAGTACTTC. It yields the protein CASSPIRLMDRHTEEQYF.

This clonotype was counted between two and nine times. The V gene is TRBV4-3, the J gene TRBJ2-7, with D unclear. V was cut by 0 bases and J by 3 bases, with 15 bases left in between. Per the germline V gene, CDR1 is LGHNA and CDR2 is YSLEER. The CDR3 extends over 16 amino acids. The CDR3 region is CASSQDRAGPFYEQYF. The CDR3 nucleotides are TGCGCCAGCAGCCAAGATCGCGCTGGGCCTTTCTACGAGCAGTACTTC.

In nucleotides, the CDR3 is TGTGCCAGCTCACCGTCAGTAGAATCCGAGCAGTACTTC. It encodes CASSPSVESEQYF. This rearrangement joins TRBV18 to TRBJ2-7; no clear D gene. The CDR3 length is 13 residues. V was shortened by 3 bases and J by 6 bases, with 12 bases between the two germline ends. In germline, CDR1 is KGHSH, CDR2 LQKENI.

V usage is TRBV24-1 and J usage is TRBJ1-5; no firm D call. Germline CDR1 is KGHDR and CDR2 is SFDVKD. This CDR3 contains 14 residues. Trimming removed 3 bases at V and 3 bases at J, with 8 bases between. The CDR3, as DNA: TGTGCCACCAGTGATAACCGATACAATCAGCCCCAGCATTTT. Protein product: CATSDNRYNQPQHF.